This TCR beta chain was recorded in a study of blood T cells in healthy people across ages. Through a sample-barcoded 5' primer and a J-beta primer mix, a second PCR was run for roughly 7 to 11 cycles. TCRdb processed the 5' RACE reads anew with MiXCR; each CDR3 protein has one entry. The sample comprises hundreds of thousands of distinct CDR3 sequences, about 37% of which are singletons, and around 13% rests with the top ten. This CDR3 contains 16 residues. V trimming: 0 bases; J trimming: 2 bases; junction bases outside the gene matches: 3. Per germline, CDR1 LNHNV and CDR2 YYDKDF (reference sequence). Note on this clonotype: A much larger clone is a single base away; this may be a read error.

Sequenced input: blood. The rearrangement links TRBV15 to TRBJ2-3; 9 bases line up with TRBD2. The clonotype comes from a young man in good health. The CDR3 protein is CATSRESGGITDTQYF. The CDR3 DNA reads as TGTGCCACCAGCAGAGAAAGCGGGGGGATCACAGATACGCAGTATTTT.